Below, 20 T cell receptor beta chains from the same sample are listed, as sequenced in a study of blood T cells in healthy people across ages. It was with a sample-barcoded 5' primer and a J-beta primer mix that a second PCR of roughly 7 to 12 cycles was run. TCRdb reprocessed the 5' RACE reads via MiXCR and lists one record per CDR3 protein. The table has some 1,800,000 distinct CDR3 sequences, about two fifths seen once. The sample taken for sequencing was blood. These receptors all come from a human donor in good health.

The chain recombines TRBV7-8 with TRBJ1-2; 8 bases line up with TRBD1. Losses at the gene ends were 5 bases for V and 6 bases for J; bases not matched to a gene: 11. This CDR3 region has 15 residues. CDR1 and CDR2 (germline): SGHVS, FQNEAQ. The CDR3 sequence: CASSPLGDRSNGYTF. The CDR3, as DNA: TGTGCCAGCAGCCCTTTAGGGGACAGGTCCAATGGCTACACCTTC. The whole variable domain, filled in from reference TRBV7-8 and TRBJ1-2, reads GAGVSQSPRYKVAKRGQDVALRCDPISGHVSLFWYQQALGQGPEFLTYFQNEAQLDKSGLPSDRFFAERPEGSVSTLKIQRTQQEDSAVYLCASSPLGDRSNGYTFGSGTRLTVV.

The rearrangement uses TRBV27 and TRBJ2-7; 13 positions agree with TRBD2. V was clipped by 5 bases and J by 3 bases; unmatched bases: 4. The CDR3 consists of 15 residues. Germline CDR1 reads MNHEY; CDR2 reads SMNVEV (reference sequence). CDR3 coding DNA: TGTGCCAGCAGTCTAACTAGCGGGAGGGTCTACGAGCAGTACTTC. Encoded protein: CASSLTSGRVYEQYF.

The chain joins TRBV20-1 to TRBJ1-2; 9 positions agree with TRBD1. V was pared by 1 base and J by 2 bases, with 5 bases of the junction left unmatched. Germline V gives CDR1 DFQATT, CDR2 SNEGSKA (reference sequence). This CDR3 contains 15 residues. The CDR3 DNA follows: TGCAGTGCTAGAGTATGGGACAGGGTCAACTATGGCTACACCTTC. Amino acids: CSARVWDRVNYGYTF.

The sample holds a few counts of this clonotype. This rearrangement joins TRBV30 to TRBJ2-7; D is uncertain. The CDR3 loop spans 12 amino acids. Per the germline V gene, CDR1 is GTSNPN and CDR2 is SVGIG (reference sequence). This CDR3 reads CAQGFGPYEQYF. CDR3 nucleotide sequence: TGTGCTCAAGGGTTTGGTCCCTACGAGCAGTACTTC.

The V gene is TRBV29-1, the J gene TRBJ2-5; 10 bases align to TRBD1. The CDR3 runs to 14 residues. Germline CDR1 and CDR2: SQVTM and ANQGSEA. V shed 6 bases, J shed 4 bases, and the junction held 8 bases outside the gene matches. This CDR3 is CSVAGQGFRETQYF. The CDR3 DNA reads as TGCAGCGTGGCGGGACAGGGGTTCCGAGAGACCCAGTACTTC.

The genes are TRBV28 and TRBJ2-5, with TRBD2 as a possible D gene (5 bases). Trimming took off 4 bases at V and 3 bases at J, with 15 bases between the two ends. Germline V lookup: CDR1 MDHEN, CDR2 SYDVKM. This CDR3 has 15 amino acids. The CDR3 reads CASSCSRVQKETQYF. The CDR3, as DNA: TGTGCCAGCAGTTGTTCGAGGGTTCAGAAAGAGACCCAGTACTTC.

CDR3 sequence (DNA): TGCGCCAGCAGCTTGGCCGTGACAGGTGGGATCTATGGCTACACCTTC. The encoded protein is CASSLAVTGGIYGYTF. The gene calls are TRBV5-1 and TRBJ1-2; the D gene is possibly TRBD1 (6 bases). V was trimmed by 0 bases and J by 4 bases, leaving 16 bases between them. Per the germline V gene, CDR1 is SGHRS and CDR2 is YFSETQ. This CDR3 contains 16 residues.

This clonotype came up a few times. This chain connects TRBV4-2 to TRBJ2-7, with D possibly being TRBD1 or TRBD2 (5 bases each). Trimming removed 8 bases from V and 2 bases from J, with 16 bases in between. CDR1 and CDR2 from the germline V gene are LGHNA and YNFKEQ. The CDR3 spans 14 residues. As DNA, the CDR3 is TGTGCCAGCGCCCGGGACGGAGACACCTACGAGCAGTACTTC. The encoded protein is CASARDGDTYEQYF.

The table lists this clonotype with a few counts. The CDR3 sequence: CASSFQGSPSDYTF. The CDR3 DNA sequence: TGCGCCAGCAGCTTCCAGGGCAGTCCTTCTGACTACACCTTC. J is TRBJ1-2 and V is TRBV5-1; TRBD1 might be the D (5 bases). V was clipped by 2 bases and J by 10 bases, with 18 bases between them. The CDR3 is made up of 14 amino acids. CDR1 and CDR2 from the germline V gene are SGHRS and YFSETQ.

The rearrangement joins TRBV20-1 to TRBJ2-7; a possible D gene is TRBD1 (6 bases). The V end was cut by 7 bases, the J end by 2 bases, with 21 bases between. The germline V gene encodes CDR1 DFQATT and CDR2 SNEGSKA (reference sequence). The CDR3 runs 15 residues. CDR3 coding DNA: TGCAGTGTGACGAAGGACAGCCGATTTACCTACGAGCAGTACTTC. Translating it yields CSVTKDSRFTYEQYF.

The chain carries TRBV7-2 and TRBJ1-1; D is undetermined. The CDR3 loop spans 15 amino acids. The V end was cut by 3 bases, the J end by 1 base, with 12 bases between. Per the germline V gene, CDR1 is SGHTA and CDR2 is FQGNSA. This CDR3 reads CASSFQFLGNTEAFF. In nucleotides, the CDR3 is TGTGCCAGCAGCTTTCAGTTCCTTGGGAACACTGAAGCTTTCTTT.

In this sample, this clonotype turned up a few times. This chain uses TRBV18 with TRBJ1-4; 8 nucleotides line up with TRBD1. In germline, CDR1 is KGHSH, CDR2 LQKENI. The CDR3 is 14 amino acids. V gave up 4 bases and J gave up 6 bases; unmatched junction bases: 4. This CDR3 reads CASSREQGDEKLFF. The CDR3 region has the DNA TGTGCCAGCTCACGGGAACAGGGGGATGAAAAACTGTTTTTT.

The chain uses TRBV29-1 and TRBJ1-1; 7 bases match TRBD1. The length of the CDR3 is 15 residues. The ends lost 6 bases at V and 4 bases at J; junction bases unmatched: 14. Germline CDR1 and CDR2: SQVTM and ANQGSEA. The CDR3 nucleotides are TGCAGCGTGTCCGGCCCGAGGGGGCAGGGCACTGAAGCTTTCTTT. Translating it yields CSVSGPRGQGTEAFF.

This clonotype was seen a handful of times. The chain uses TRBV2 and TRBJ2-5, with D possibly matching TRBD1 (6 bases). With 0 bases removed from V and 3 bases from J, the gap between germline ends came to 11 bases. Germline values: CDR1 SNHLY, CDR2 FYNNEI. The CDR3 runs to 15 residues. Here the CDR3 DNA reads TGTGCCAGCAGTGAAGCCTGGGGGCGCGAAGAGACCCAGTACTTC. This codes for CASSEAWGREETQYF.

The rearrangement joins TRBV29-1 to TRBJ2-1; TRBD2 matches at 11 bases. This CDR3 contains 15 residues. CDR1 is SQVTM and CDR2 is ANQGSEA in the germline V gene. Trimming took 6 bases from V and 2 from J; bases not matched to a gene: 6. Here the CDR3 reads CSVVPGLAAYNEQFF. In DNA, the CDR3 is TGCAGCGTCGTCCCGGGACTAGCGGCCTACAATGAGCAGTTCTTC.

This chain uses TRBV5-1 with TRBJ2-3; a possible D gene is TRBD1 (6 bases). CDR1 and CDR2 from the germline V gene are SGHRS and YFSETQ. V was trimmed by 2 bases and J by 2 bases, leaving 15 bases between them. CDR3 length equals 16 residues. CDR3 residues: CASSFTGTLNTDTQYF. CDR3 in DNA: TGCGCCAGCAGCTTCACCGGGACACTGAACACAGATACGCAGTATTTT.

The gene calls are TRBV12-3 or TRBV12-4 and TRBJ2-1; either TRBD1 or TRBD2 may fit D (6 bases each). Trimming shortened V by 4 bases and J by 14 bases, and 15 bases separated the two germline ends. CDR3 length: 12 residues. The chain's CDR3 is CASSSLGGGEFF. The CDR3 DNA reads TGTGCCAGCAGTTCCCTCGGGGGCGGGGAGTTCTTC.

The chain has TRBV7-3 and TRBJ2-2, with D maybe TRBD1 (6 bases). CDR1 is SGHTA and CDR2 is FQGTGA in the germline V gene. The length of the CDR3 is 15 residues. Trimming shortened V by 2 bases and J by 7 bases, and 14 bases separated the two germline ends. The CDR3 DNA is TGTGCCAGCAGCTTAGGAGGCTTAGGGGGCGGGGAGCTGTTTTTT. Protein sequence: CASSLGGLGGGELFF. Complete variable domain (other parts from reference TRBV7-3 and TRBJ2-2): GAGVSQTPSNKVTEKGKYVELRCDPISGHTALYWYRQSLGQGPEFLIYFQGTGAADDSGLPNDRFFAVRPEGSVSTLKIQRTERGDSAVYLCASSLGGLGGGELFFGEGSRLTVL.

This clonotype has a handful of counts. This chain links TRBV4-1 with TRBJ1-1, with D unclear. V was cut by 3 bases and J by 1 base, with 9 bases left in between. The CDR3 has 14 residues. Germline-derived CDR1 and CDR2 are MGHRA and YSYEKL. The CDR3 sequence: CASSHTGWNTEAFF. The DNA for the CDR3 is TGCGCCAGCAGCCATACCGGATGGAACACTGAAGCTTTCTTT.

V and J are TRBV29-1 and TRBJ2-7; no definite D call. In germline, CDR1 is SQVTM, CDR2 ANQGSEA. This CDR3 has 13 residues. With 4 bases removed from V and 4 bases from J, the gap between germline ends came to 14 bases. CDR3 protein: CSVVSRLEYEQYF. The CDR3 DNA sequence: TGCAGCGTTGTTAGCAGGTTGGAATACGAGCAGTACTTC.